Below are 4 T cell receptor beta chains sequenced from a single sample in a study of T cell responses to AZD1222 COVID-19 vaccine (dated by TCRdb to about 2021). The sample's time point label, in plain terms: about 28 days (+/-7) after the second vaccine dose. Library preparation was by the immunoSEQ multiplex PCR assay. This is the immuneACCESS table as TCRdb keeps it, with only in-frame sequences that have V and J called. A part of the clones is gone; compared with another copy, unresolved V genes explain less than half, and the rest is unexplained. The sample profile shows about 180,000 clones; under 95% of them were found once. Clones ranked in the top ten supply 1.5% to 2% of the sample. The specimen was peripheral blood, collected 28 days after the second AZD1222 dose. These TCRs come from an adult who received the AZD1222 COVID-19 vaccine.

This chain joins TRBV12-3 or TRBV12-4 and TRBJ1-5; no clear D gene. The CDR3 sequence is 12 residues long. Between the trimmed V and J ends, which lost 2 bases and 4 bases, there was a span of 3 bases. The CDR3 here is CASSLRNQPQHF. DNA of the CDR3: TGTGCCAGCAGTTTACGGAATCAGCCCCAGCATTTT.

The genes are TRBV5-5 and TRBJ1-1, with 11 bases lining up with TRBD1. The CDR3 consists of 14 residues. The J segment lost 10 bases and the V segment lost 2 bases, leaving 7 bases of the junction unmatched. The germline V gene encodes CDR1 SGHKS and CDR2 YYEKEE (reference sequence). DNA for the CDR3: TGTGCCAGCAGCTTTTGGACAGGGGGCCCTGGAGCTTTCTTT. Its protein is CASSFWTGGPGAFF. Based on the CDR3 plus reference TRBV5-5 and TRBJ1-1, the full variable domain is DAGVTQSPTHLIKTRGQQVTLRCSPISGHKSVSWYQQVLGQGPQFIFQYYEKEERGRGNFPDRFSARQFPNYSSELNVNALLLGDSALYLCASSFWTGGPGAFFGQGTRLTVV.

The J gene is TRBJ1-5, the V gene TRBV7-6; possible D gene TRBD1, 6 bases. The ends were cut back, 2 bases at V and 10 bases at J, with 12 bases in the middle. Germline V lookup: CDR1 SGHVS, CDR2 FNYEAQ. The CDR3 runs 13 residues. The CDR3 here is CASSLTGLEPQHF. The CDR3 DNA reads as TGTGCCAGCAGCTTAACAGGGTTAGAACCCCAGCATTTT.

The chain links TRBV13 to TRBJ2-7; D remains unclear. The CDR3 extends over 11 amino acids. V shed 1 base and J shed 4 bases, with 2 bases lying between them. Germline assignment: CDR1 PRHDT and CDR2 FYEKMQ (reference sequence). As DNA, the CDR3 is TGTGCCAGCAGCTTAGAATACGAGCAGTACTTC. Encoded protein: CASSLEYEQYF. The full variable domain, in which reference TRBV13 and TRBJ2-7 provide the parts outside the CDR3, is AAGVIQSPRHLIKEKRETATLKCYPIPRHDTVYWYQQGPGQDPQFLISFYEKMQSDKGSIPDRFSAQQFSDYHSELNMSSLELGDSALYFCASSLEYEQYFGPGTRLTVT.